The clone carrying this T cell receptor beta chain has only a few counts. This entry comes from a study of blood T cell repertoires in COVID-19. The V gene end was trimmed by 4 bases and the J gene end by 3 bases; junction bases not matched to a gene: 4. The CDR3 runs 13 residues. CDR1 and CDR2 from the germline V gene are SQVTM and ANQGSEA. Clones were sequenced by immunoSEQ multiplex PCR, and TCRdb holds only the in-frame ones, with some missing. The repertoire holds around 190,000 clones, with 75% to 90% as singletons. The sequence came from a woman aged 55-69 years with acute or convalescent COVID-19. Sequencing was carried out using peripheral blood. V usage is TRBV29-1 and J usage is TRBJ1-2, with 8 bases lining up with TRBD1. As DNA, the CDR3 is TGCAGCGTTGGGCCAGGGGGCGACTATGGCTACACCTTC. Encoded protein: CSVGPGGDYGYTF.